Below, one TCR beta chain is given with its context. Its target antigen remains unknown. Qualities for individual bases were not recorded, and no much larger clone is one base off. The time point label here, explained by the study, means: baseline before first vaccination. Vaccinee samples were obtained from the UK trials COV001 and COV002, which included a single-blind randomized controlled phase 2/3 trial of AZD1222 (ChAdOx1 nCoV-19) in healthy adults. Trial participant PBMC samples were collected at day 0 and day 28 after the second dose for TCRbeta chain sequencing. The data originate from a study of T cell responses to AZD1222 COVID-19 vaccine (dated by TCRdb to 2020 to 2022). At the level of the whole study: AZD1222 recipients given second doses at about 4 weeks or at about 12 weeks were pooled, since spike-specific TCR depth and breadth were not found to differ between the two schedules. A total of under 250 trial participants underwent TCR sequencing, of whom approximately 200 had received two doses of AZD1222 and 26 had received two doses of the MenACWY control vaccine. Enrollment into the trials was organized by age into subgroups of 18-55, 56-69 and 70-plus years, and those subgroups contained 148, 28 and 57 TCR-sequenced participants, respectively.

The CDR3 regions of human TCRbeta chains were analyzed by immunosequencing. The authors' pipeline ran thus. TCRs in the repertoires were matched against a reference library of SARS-CoV-2-specific TCRs that had been generated with the MIRA antigen-specificity platform. Breadth was defined as the fraction of unique TCRs that were SARS-CoV-2-associated. Depth was defined as the fraction of total T cells that were SARS-CoV-2-associated. Using the MIRA data, each spike-specific TCR was mapped to the spike region that the TCR reacts to and placed in a CD4 or CD8 class. Log10-transformed breadth and depth values were compared by one-way ANOVA with Sidak's multiple comparisons tests. TCRdb holds this immuneACCESS table with in-frame rearrangements only. Some clones are missing; in checked studies, unresolved V genes explain under half, and the rest has no known cause. V, J and clone size were drawn from that table, and D and trimming were deduced from the DNA. The sample table records some 120,000 clones; 85% to 90% of these occur just once. The top ten hold about 8.8% of the sample.

Summary of the overall study and its limitations: No day 14 peak-response samples were available, so repertoires were characterized only after the peak T cell response. Conclusions about previously exposed vaccinees are limited because only six or seven AZD1222 recipients were SARS-CoV-2 seropositive at baseline. The vaccine-associated CD4 TCRs covered the entire spike protein, and the dominant responses fell in regions 160-218 and 743-854. Participants were mostly white British, with more females than males. The authors suggested clonal diversity may have been underestimated. A significant rise in spike-specific TCR breadth and depth was observed after two AZD1222 doses relative to day 0 and relative to MenACWY recipients. The 56-69-year group was small, and its depth increase did not reach significance, likely because of low power. Nearly half of unique spike-specific TCRs reportedly recognized epitopes outside regions mutated in the B.1.351 and B.1.1.7 variants.

CDR1 LGHNA and CDR2 YNFKEQ are derived from the germline V gene. V has 3 bases trimmed and J has 2 bases trimmed; junction bases matching no gene number 13. CDR3 length: 17 amino acids, cysteine to phenylalanine. The read is trimmed to its CDR3 DNA, 51 bases read in frame from base 1. The sample here was peripheral blood, taken on day 0 of AZD1222 vaccination. The source of this sequence is an adult in good health. The chain is made from TRBV4-2 and TRBJ2-7, with 7 junctional bases fitting TRBD2. The DNA sequence follows: TGTGCCAGCAGCCATGACATAGCGGGCGGCCCACCCTACGAGCAGTACTTC. The resulting protein is CASSHDIAGGPPYEQYF.